The clone carrying this T cell receptor beta chain was counted many times. What it recognizes is unknown. This sample stems from a study of breast tumors, draining lymph nodes, adjacent tissues. General study findings and limits: Tumors had less TCR diversity than lymph nodes, more than nontumor tissue. The lymph node origin of tumor T cells was framed as consistent with a hypothesis, not demonstrated. Data fit most tumor T cells coming from lymph node, expanding in tumor.

TCRdb fed the multiplex PCR reads into MiXCR, producing one record per CDR3 protein. This table has about 130,000 distinct CDR3 sequences, approximately 21% appearing once. The germline V gene encodes CDR1 SGHAT and CDR2 FQNNGV. Trimming took 0 bases from V and 11 from J, leaving 20 bases between them. There are 15 residues in the CDR3. The lymph nodes were axillary draining lymph nodes from breast cancer patients. The TCR comes from a female donor with breast cancer. Some clones in this sample may be carry-over from other donors' samples. Material for sequencing was axillary lymph node tissue. The chain is built from TRBV11-2 and TRBJ2-7; weak D call: TRBD1 (6 bases). The DNA of the CDR3 is TGTGCCAGCAGCTTAGAGCTCCTGGCCGGTCCAGGGGAGTACTTC. This translates into CASSLELLAGPGEYF.